Below, one T cell receptor beta chain is given with its context. Cohorts were based on clinical histories the participants reported. The data belong to a study of blood T cell repertoires in COVID-19. Turning to the study itself: The United States, Italy and Spain were the sources of the acute and convalescent COVID-19 samples.

CDR1 is SGHTA, CDR2 FQGNSA, per germline. The V and J ends lost 6 bases and 3 bases, in that order; junction bases with no gene match: 7. The CDR3 length is 14 residues. Only in-frame clones appear in the TCRdb table, and some are missing; sequencing was by immunoSEQ multiplex PCR. The data show roughly 250,000 clones, with approximately 86% seen just once and around 1.6% held by the top ten. Sequencing was carried out using PBMCs or T cells enriched from blood (not recorded which). The chain couples TRBV7-2 to TRBJ2-5; TRBD1 matches 7 bases. This receptor was taken from a woman aged 45-60 years who had recovered from COVID-19. This chain's CDR3 is CASSPTGTEETQYF. CDR3 in DNA: TGTGCCAGCAGTCCTACCGGGACAGAAGAGACCCAGTACTTC.